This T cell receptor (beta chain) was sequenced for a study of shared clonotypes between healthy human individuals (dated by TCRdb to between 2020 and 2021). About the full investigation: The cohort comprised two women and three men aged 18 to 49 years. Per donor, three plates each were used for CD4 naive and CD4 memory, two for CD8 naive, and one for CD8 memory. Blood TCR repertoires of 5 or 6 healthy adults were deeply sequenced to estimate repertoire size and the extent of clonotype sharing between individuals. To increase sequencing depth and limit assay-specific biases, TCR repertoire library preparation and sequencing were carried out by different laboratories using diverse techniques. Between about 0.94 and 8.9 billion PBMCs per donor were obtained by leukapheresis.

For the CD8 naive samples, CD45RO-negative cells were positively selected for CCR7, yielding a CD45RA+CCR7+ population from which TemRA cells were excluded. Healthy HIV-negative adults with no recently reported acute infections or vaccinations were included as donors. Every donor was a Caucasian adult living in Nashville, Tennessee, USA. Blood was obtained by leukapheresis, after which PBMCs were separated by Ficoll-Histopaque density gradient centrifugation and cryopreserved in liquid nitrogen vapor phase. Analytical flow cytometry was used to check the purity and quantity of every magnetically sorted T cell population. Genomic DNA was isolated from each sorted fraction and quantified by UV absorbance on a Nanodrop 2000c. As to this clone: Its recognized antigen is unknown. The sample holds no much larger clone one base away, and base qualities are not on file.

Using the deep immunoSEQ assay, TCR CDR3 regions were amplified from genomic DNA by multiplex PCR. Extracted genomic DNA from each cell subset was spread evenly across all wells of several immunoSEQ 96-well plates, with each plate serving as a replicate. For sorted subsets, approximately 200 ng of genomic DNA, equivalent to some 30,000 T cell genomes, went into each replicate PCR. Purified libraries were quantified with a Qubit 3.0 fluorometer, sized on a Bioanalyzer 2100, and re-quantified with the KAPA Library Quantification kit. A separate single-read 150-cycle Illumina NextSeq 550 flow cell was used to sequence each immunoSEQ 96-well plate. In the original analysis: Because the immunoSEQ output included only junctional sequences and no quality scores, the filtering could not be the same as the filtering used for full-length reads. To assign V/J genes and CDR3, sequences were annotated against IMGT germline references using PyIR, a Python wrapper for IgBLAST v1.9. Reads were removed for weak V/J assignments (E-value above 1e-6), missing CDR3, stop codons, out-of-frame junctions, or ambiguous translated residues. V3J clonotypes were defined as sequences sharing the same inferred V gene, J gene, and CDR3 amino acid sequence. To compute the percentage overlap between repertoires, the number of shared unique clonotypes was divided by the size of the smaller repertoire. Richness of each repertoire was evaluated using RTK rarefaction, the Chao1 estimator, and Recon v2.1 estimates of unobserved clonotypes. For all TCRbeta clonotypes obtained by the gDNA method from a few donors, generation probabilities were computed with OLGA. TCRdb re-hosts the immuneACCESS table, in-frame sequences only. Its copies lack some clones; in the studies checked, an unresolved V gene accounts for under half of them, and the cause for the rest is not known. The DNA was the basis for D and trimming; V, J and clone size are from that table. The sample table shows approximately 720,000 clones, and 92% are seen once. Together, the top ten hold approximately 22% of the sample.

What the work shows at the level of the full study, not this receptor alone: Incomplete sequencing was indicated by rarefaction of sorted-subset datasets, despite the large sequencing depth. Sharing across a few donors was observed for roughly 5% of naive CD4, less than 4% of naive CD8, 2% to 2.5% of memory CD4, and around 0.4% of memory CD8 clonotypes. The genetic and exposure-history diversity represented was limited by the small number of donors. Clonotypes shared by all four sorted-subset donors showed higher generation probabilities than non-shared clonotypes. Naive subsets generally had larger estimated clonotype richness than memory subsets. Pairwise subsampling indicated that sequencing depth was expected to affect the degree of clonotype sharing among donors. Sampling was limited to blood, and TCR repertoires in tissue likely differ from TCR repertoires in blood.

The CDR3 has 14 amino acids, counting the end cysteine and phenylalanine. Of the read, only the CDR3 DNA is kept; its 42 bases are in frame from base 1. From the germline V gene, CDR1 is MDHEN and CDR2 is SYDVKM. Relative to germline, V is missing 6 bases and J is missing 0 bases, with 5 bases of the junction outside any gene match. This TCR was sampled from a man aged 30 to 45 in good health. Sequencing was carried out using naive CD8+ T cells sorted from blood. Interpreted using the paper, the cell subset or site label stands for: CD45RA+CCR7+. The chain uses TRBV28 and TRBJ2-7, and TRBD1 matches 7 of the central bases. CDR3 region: CASSSRGSSYEQYF. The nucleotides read TGTGCCAGCAGCTCCAGGGGGAGCTCCTACGAGCAGTACTTC.